This TCR beta chain emerged from a study of blood T cell repertoires in COVID-19. V lost 4 bases and J lost 9, with 13 bases in between. This CDR3 comprises 12 residues. Germline values: CDR1 SQVTM, CDR2 ANQGSEA. Study processing details: Estimates of nucleated cell counts were drawn from the amplification of reference gene primers. Method: immunoSEQ multiplex PCR; TCRdb's copy keeps in-frame clones and lacks some. The DNA gave D and trimming, while V, J and clone size come from that table. Here the sample spans 140,000 or so clones, around four fifths being singletons. Specimen: peripheral blood. The sequence was obtained from a woman of 80 years or more with acute or convalescent COVID-19. The chain recombines TRBV29-1 with TRBJ2-1, with D possibly matching TRBD2 (6 bases). The CDR3 DNA is TGCAGCGTTGTCCCACACGGGGGTGAGCAGTTCTTC. It is translated as CSVVPHGGEQFF.